This note documents a single TCR beta chain sequence. CDR1 and CDR2 from the germline V gene are SGHRS and YFSETQ. V was trimmed by 4 bases and J by 1 base, leaving 14 bases between them. The CDR3 extends over 15 amino acids. These data belong to a study of blood T cell repertoires in COVID-19. Repertoires were generated with immunoSEQ multiplex PCR, while TCRdb's copy carries only in-frame clones and drops some. The sample holds 30,000 to 35,000 clones; 85% are singletons and the top ten take more than 12%. The genes are TRBV5-1 and TRBJ1-1; tentatively, D is TRBD1 (6 bases). The sequenced material came from peripheral blood. This receptor was identified in a human donor with acute or convalescent COVID-19. The donor label of this sample is uncertain. The CDR3 sequence is CASSRSGQQNTEAFF. CDR3 DNA: TGCGCCAGCAGCCGAAGCGGACAGCAGAACACTGAAGCTTTCTTT.